These 24 T cell receptor beta chains were all obtained from the same sample, sequenced in a study of blood T cell repertoires in COVID-19 (dated by TCRdb to the early 2020s). The receptor library was made with the immunoSEQ multiplex PCR assay. TCRdb's version of the immuneACCESS table is confined to in-frame rearrangements and falls short of the full clone set. An unresolved V gene accounts for under half of the shortfall where checked; the remainder is of unknown origin. The sample table records about 270,000 clones; 85% to 90% of these occur just once. Over 4% of the sample goes to the ten largest clones. Sequenced sample: PBMCs or T cells enriched from blood (not recorded which). Receptors were obtained from a woman in her twenties or thirties with acute COVID-19.

This rearrangement joins TRBV5-1 to TRBJ2-3; 8 bases map to TRBD1. CDR3 length equals 15 residues. V shed 4 bases, J shed 6 bases, and the junction held 10 bases outside the gene matches. Germline-derived CDR1 and CDR2 are SGHRS and YFSETQ. CDR3 sequence reads: CASSKTGAGGDTQYF. CDR3 nucleotides: TGCGCCAGCAGCAAGACAGGGGCCGGTGGGGATACGCAGTATTTT.

The table lists this clone with a count of one. The chain is built from TRBV4-3 and TRBJ2-7; perhaps TRBD1 as D (7 bases). Germline values: CDR1 LGHNA, CDR2 YSLEER. Trimming shortened V by 1 base and J by 4 bases, and 14 bases separated the two germline ends. This CDR3 has 15 amino acids. The CDR3: CASSQVGRGVYEQYF. The CDR3 DNA reads as TGCGCCAGCAGCCAAGTCGGCAGGGGGGTATACGAGCAGTACTTC.

This sequence joins TRBV14 and TRBJ2-7, with TRBD2 identical over 11 bases. Germline CDR1 reads SGHDN; CDR2 reads FVKESK. The CDR3 totals 13 residues. V lost 6 bases and J lost 5; bases outside the gene matches: 3. The CDR3 DNA follows: TGTGCCAGCAGAGGACTAGCGGGTGACGAGCAGTACTTC. Its translation is CASRGLAGDEQYF.

The genes are TRBV30 and TRBJ1-2, with D possibly TRBD1 on 6 matching bases. Trimming left V 5 bases short and J 6 bases short, with 16 bases between. CDR3 size: 13 residues. The germline V gene encodes CDR1 GTSNPN and CDR2 SVGIG (reference sequence). CDR3 in DNA: TGTGCCTGGGCCCCCGGGGGGCGAAATGGCTACACCTTC. Its translation: CAWAPGGRNGYTF.

V is TRBV30 and J is TRBJ2-7; D not resolved. Germline CDR1 reads GTSNPN; CDR2 reads SVGIG (reference sequence). Trimming cost V 6 bases and J 3 bases, with 9 bases left between them. The CDR3 covers 11 residues. This chain's CDR3 is CACISGYEQYF. The CDR3 nucleotides read TGTGCCTGCATTAGTGGCTACGAGCAGTACTTC.

This clone was seen once. This chain links TRBV27 with TRBJ2-7; a weak D match, TRBD2 (6 bases). The V gene lost 2 bases and the J gene lost 3 bases, with 11 bases spanning the gap. The CDR3 is 14 amino acids. The germline gives CDR1 MNHEY, CDR2 SMNVEV (reference sequence). The CDR3 loop reads CASSLRGGHYEQYF. CDR3 bases: TGTGCCAGCAGTTTACGGGGAGGTCACTACGAGCAGTACTTC.

The V call is TRBV19, the J call TRBJ2-3; 9 nucleotides line up with TRBD1. Germline trimming cut 5 bases from V and 5 bases from J; bases unmatched to any gene: 14. Germline V gene data show CDR1 as LNHDA and CDR2 as SQIVND (reference sequence). The CDR3 sequence is 17 residues long. The CDR3 coding sequence is TGTGCCAGTAGTTTAGGTGGACAGGGGAGTTTTGGAGATACGCAGTATTTT. Its protein is CASSLGGQGSFGDTQYF.

The chain uses TRBV11-3 and TRBJ2-5; TRBD2 aligns across 7 bases. Trimming at V came to 1 base and at J to 1 base, leaving 3 bases not matched to a gene. The CDR3 loop spans 15 amino acids. The germline gives CDR1 SGHNT, CDR2 YENEEA. The CDR3 here is CASSLGREGQETQYF. The CDR3 DNA sequence: TGTGCCAGCAGCTTAGGAAGGGAGGGCCAAGAGACCCAGTACTTC.

The chain couples TRBV28 to TRBJ2-2, with D maybe TRBD1 (6 bases). This CDR3 region has 13 residues. Trimming took off 10 bases at V and 3 bases at J, with 12 bases between the two ends. CDR1 and CDR2 from the germline V gene are MDHEN and SYDVKM. The CDR3 region has the DNA TGTGCCACCACGGGGACATACACCGGGGAGCTGTTTTTT. Translated, it gives CATTGTYTGELFF.

The chain links TRBV7-3 to TRBJ1-2; a weak D match, TRBD1 (5 bases). Between the trimmed V and J ends, which lost 1 base and 13 bases, there was a span of 16 bases. The V gene's germline CDR1 is SGHTA and CDR2 FQGTGA. CDR3 length: 13 amino acids. CDR3 region: CASSLSPGDLCTF. Here the CDR3 DNA reads TGTGCCAGCAGCTTAAGCCCGGGGGACCTATGCACCTTC.

This chain links TRBV7-4 with TRBJ1-5; D possibly corresponds to TRBD1 (5 bases). The germline gives CDR1 SGHVT, CDR2 SQSDAQ. V was shortened by 4 bases and J by 1 base, with 20 bases between the two germline ends. There are 18 residues in the CDR3. The CDR3 loop is CASSSWGGAQLSNQPQHF. The CDR3 DNA sequence: TGTGCCAGCAGCTCCTGGGGCGGGGCCCAACTAAGCAATCAGCCCCAGCATTTT.

In its sample, this clone was seen once. The rearrangement uses TRBV28 and TRBJ1-5, with D uncertain. Germline loops: CDR1 MDHEN, CDR2 SYDVKM. This CDR3 is 14 amino acids long. V was pared by 7 bases and J by 6 bases, with 16 bases between. The CDR3 DNA sequence: TGTGCCAGCACCCCTCAGAGCGGTGGTCAGCCCCAGCATTTT. This codes for CASTPQSGGQPQHF.

The chain employs TRBV29-1 and TRBJ1-3; tentatively, D is TRBD1 (5 bases). Trimming pared 5 bases from V and 0 bases from J, leaving 11 bases between. CDR1 is SQVTM, CDR2 ANQGSEA, per germline. There are 14 residues in the CDR3. As DNA, the CDR3 is TGCAGCGTTAGGGGCCGACTCTCTGGAAACACCATATATTTT. Amino acid sequence: CSVRGRLSGNTIYF.

J is TRBJ2-1 and V is TRBV9, with 9 bases aligning to TRBD1. The CDR3 is 14 amino acids. Germline V gene sequence: CDR1 SGDLS, CDR2 YYNGEE. The V gene end was trimmed by 7 bases and the J gene end by 5 bases; junction bases not matched to a gene: 7. CDR3 region: CASSDRGAHNEQFF. The CDR3 DNA sequence: TGTGCCAGCTCGGACAGGGGCGCCCACAATGAGCAGTTCTTC.

The chain uses TRBV6-5 and TRBJ1-1; a possible D gene is TRBD1 (5 bases). This CDR3 has 14 amino acids. The germline gives CDR1 MNHEY, CDR2 SVGAGI. V was clipped by 6 bases and J by 6 bases, with 17 bases between them. This CDR3 reads CASSLGQWGAEAFF. The CDR3 DNA reads TGTGCCAGCAGCCTCGGGCAGTGGGGCGCTGAAGCTTTCTTT.

This chain joins TRBV2 and TRBJ2-7; TRBD1 agrees at 7 bases. The CDR3 length is 16 residues. The junction had 12 bases not matched to a gene; V was cut back by 3 bases and J by 4 bases. Per the germline V gene, CDR1 is SNHLY and CDR2 is FYNNEI. CDR3 protein: CASSEGQLGSIYEQYF. In DNA form, the CDR3 reads TGTGCCAGCAGTGAGGGACAGCTCGGCTCGATATACGAGCAGTACTTC.

This chain connects TRBV5-1 to TRBJ2-1, with a possible D match to TRBD1 (5 bases). V gave up 4 bases and J gave up 8 bases, with 19 bases separating them. The CDR3 sequence is 15 residues long. Germline loops: CDR1 SGHRS, CDR2 YFSETQ. DNA of the CDR3: TGCGCCAGCAGCGGACAAGGGTCGTACTCCTATGAGCAGTTCTTC. Translating it yields CASSGQGSYSYEQFF.

V and J are TRBV2 and TRBJ2-3, with unresolved D. Trimming stripped 7 bases from V and 2 bases from J, with 7 bases between. The CDR3 is 12 residues long. CDR1 SNHLY and CDR2 FYNNEI come from the germline V gene. This CDR3 reads CASTAATDTQYF. CDR3 coding DNA: TGTGCCAGCACGGCGGCCACAGATACGCAGTATTTT.

The V gene is TRBV5-1, the J gene TRBJ1-6; D is possibly TRBD1 (5 bases). Looked up from germline, CDR1 is SGHRS and CDR2 is YFSETQ. Trimming removed 4 bases at V and 10 bases at J, with 9 bases between. The CDR3 runs to 12 residues. The CDR3 nucleotides read TGCGCCAGCAGCCAGGACAACTCACCCCTCCACTTT. It is translated as CASSQDNSPLHF.

The chain combines TRBV30 with TRBJ2-1; 9 bases align to TRBD2. CDR1 is GTSNPN, CDR2 SVGIG, per germline (reference sequence). The CDR3 length is 15 residues. The V and J ends lost 8 bases and 0 bases, in that order; junction bases with no gene match: 8. CDR3 sequence: CAQSGRPYSYNEQFF. The CDR3 coding sequence is TGTGCCCAGAGCGGGAGGCCCTACTCCTACAATGAGCAGTTCTTC.

This clone is a singleton in its sample. J is TRBJ1-1 and V is TRBV2; TRBD1 matches at 8 bases. Germline CDR1 reads SNHLY; CDR2 reads FYNNEI. This CDR3 is built from 14 residues. V lost 6 bases to trimming and J lost 4 bases; unmatched junction nucleotides: 7. This CDR3 is CASSVQGAATEAFF. CDR3 nucleotide sequence: TGTGCCAGCAGCGTCCAGGGGGCCGCCACTGAAGCTTTCTTT.

This clone appeared once. This chain connects TRBV28 to TRBJ2-6; no clear D gene. Germline CDR1 and CDR2: MDHEN and SYDVKM. CDR3 length equals 14 residues. The ends were cut back, 6 bases at V and 0 bases at J, with 6 bases in the middle. The CDR3 DNA is TGTGCCAGCAGCCTAAGCTCTGGGGCCAACGTCCTGACTTTC. This translates into CASSLSSGANVLTF. The variable domain in full, completed from reference TRBV28 and TRBJ2-6, reads DVKVTQSSRYLVKRTGEKVFLECVQDMDHENMFWYRQDPGLGLRLIYFSYDVKMKEKGDIPEGYSVSREKKERFSLILESASTNQTSMYLCASSLSSGANVLTFGAGSRLTVL.

This chain joins TRBV4-1 and TRBJ2-5; D is ambiguous. In germline, CDR1 is MGHRA, CDR2 YSYEKL. Trimming left V 2 bases short and J 5 bases short, with 12 bases between. There are 14 residues in the CDR3. The CDR3 DNA is TGCGCCAGCAGCCAATCGACACGCTCCGAGACCCAGTACTTC. Translating it yields CASSQSTRSETQYF.

The rearrangement uses TRBV10-3 and TRBJ1-3, with D perhaps matching TRBD1 (6 bases). The CDR3 is 14 residues long. Germline values: CDR1 ENHRY, CDR2 SYGVKD. V gave up 8 bases and J gave up 1 base, with 12 bases separating them. Written as DNA, the CDR3 is TGTGCCATCCAGAGGGGGGGGTCTGGAAACACCATATATTTT. This gives the protein CAIQRGGSGNTIYF.